The clone carrying this TCR beta chain was recorded many times. Patients with uncontrolled infections, other autoimmune diseases, pregnancy or lactation were excluded. Diagnostic assessment was based on clinical symptoms, serum thyroxine and TRAb, thyroid ultrasound and orbital computed tomography. V was shortened by 6 bases and J by 0 bases, with 14 bases between the two germline ends. The CDR3 has 16 amino acids. Germline CDR1 is MDHEN and CDR2 is SYDVKM. These data originate in a study of T cells in Graves' hyperthyroidism and ophthalmopathy. For the study at large: Any treatment followed the collection of peripheral blood at initial diagnosis.

Amplification targeted TCR beta CDR3 regions from RNA transcripts. TCR CDR3 regions were first amplified by RT-PCR with HTBI primers. TCRdb re-derived calls from the multiplex PCR reads in MiXCR, one entry per CDR3 protein. The sample contains 300,000 to 400,000 distinct CDR3 sequences, about 14% of which appear only once. The receptor was isolated from a woman in her thirties with Graves' ophthalmopathy. The chain links TRBV28 to TRBJ2-2, with D unresolved. Sequenced input: blood. For the CDR3, the DNA is TGTGCCAGCAGCCCTTCAGGTGGAGCGAACACCGGGGAGCTGTTTTTT. Translation: CASSPSGGANTGELFF.